Presented here are 16 T cell receptor beta chains from one specimen sequenced in a study of identical twins. In TCRdb, the 5' RACE reads were re-called with MiXCR into one record per CDR3 protein. Here the sample spans 600,000 to 850,000 distinct CDR3 sequences, 18% being singletons. The data also belong to a second study, concerning T cells expressing NK-cell markers.

Sequencing was carried out using PBMCs. These receptors were taken from a young woman in good health.

This clonotype occurred a few times. The chain is built from TRBV7-9 and TRBJ2-1, with D perhaps TRBD2 (5 bases). The CDR3 extends over 12 amino acids. Germline-derived CDR1 and CDR2 are SEHNR and FQNEAQ (reference sequence). V lost 6 bases and J 8 bases, leaving 11 bases between the germline ends. The CDR3: CASSFEGYEQFF. CDR3 DNA sequence: TGTGCCAGCAGTTTTGAGGGCTATGAGCAGTTCTTC.

The J gene is TRBJ2-1, the V gene TRBV10-3, with 7 nucleotides matching TRBD1. The trim removed 6 bases at V and 7 bases at J, leaving 6 bases unmatched. From germline, CDR1 is ENHRY and CDR2 SYGVKD. The CDR3 runs to 13 residues. The DNA for the CDR3 is TGTGCCATCAGCCTCCAGGGGGAGAATGAGCAGTTCTTC. Its protein product is CAISLQGENEQFF.

The chain recombines TRBV6-5 with TRBJ1-1; no definite D call. The CDR3 has 14 amino acids. Germline lookup yields CDR1 MNHEY and CDR2 SVGAGI. With 0 bases removed from V and 4 bases from J, the gap between germline ends came to 9 bases. Here the CDR3 reads CASSYSMGPTEAFF. The CDR3 DNA reads as TGTGCCAGCAGTTACTCGATGGGCCCCACTGAAGCTTTCTTT.

This clonotype was observed a handful of times. The chain recombines TRBV7-2 with TRBJ1-2; D gene unclear. From germline, CDR1 is SGHTA and CDR2 FQGNSA. The CDR3 spans 14 residues. V gave up 3 bases and J gave up 7 bases, with 15 bases separating them. CDR3 coding DNA: TGTGCCAGCAGCTTGACGGTCAGCGGGTCTGGCTACACCTTC. Amino acid sequence: CASSLTVSGSGYTF.

The rearrangement uses TRBV25-1 and TRBJ1-2, with TRBD1 matching 9 bases. The V gene's germline CDR1 is MGHDK and CDR2 SYGVNS. V was clipped by 6 bases and J by 3 bases; unmatched bases: 8. This CDR3 region has 15 residues. The CDR3 here is CASRPRDRDHYGYTF. The CDR3 DNA follows: TGTGCCAGCAGACCCCGGGACAGGGATCACTATGGCTACACCTTC.

The V and J genes are TRBV3-1 and TRBJ2-3; 7 nucleotides line up with TRBD2. The germline gives CDR1 LGHDT, CDR2 YNNKEL (reference sequence). The CDR3 contains 14 residues. The V gene end was trimmed by 4 bases and the J gene end by 2 bases; junction bases not matched to a gene: 3. This CDR3 is CASSPGLLTDTQYF. CDR3 coding DNA: TGTGCCAGCAGCCCGGGACTACTCACAGATACGCAGTATTTT.

This clonotype was observed a handful of times. The chain joins TRBV12-3 or TRBV12-4 to TRBJ1-1, with 7 bases lining up with TRBD1. Trimming cost V 4 bases and J 8 bases; bases outside gene matches: 13. CDR3 length equals 15 residues. CDR3 sequence (DNA): TGTGCCAGCAGTTCCGCGGGACAGACGGTAAGAGAAGCTTTCTTT. It yields the protein CASSSAGQTVREAFF.

The chain recombines TRBV4-1 with TRBJ2-1, with D possibly matching TRBD2 (5 bases). The V and J ends lost 0 bases and 4 bases respectively, with 7 bases between them. The CDR3 length is 14 residues. Germline values: CDR1 MGHRA, CDR2 YSYEKL. CDR3 DNA sequence: TGCGCCAGCAGCCAAGATTCGGGGTACAATGAGCAGTTCTTC. It is translated as CASSQDSGYNEQFF.

This clonotype was picked up a small number of times. The chain joins TRBV15 to TRBJ2-2; D possibly corresponds to TRBD1 (6 bases). V lost 0 bases to trimming and J lost 5 bases, with 10 bases between them. Germline CDR1 and CDR2: LNHNV and YYDKDF (reference sequence). This CDR3 contains 15 residues. This CDR3 is CATSRDQGITGELFF. The CDR3 bases are TGTGCCACCAGCAGAGATCAGGGGATAACCGGGGAGCTGTTTTTT.

This clonotype was detected only a few times. The rearrangement uses TRBV29-1 and TRBJ1-1; a possible D gene is TRBD1 (6 bases). The CDR3 runs to 12 residues. Germline CDR1 SQVTM, CDR2 ANQGSEA. V was shortened by 4 bases and J by 6 bases, with 12 bases between the two germline ends. CDR3 sequence reads: CSVASTGSEAFF. Written as DNA, the CDR3 is TGCAGCGTTGCCTCGACAGGATCTGAAGCTTTCTTT.

In its sample, this clonotype was seen a few times. V gene TRBV11-3 combines with J gene TRBJ2-1; 10 positions agree with TRBD2. The V and J ends lost 0 bases and 1 base, in that order; junction bases with no gene match: 0. There are 16 residues in the CDR3. Germline V CDR1 and CDR2: SGHNT, YENEEA. The CDR3 loop is CASSLDSGRSYNEQFF. The DNA for the CDR3 is TGTGCCAGCAGCTTAGATAGCGGGAGGTCCTACAATGAGCAGTTCTTC.

The V gene is TRBV15, the J gene TRBJ1-2; D remains ambiguous. The CDR3 has 14 residues. CDR1 is LNHNV, CDR2 YYDKDF, per germline (reference sequence). Between the trimmed V and J ends, which lost 0 bases and 8 bases, there was a span of 13 bases. The CDR3 DNA is TGTGCCACCAGCAGAGATCTTGGGGTACAGGGCTACACCTTC. This sequence encodes CATSRDLGVQGYTF.

This clonotype was seen a handful of times. The chain uses TRBV5-1 and TRBJ2-1, with TRBD2 matching over 9 bases. Germline lookup yields CDR1 SGHRS and CDR2 YFSETQ. With V trimmed by 4 bases and J by 0 bases, 8 bases remained unmatched. This CDR3 has 17 amino acids. CDR3 DNA: TGCGCCAGCAGCCCCGGGACTAGCCTCCTCTCCTACAATGAGCAGTTCTTC. Residues: CASSPGTSLLSYNEQFF.

In its sample, this clonotype was seen many times. This chain joins TRBV12-3 or TRBV12-4 and TRBJ2-1; the D gene is possibly TRBD2 (5 bases). Between the trimmed V and J ends, which lost 4 bases and 4 bases, there was a span of 11 bases. CDR3 length: 14 residues. The CDR3 DNA follows: TGTGCCAGCAGTTACGGCGGAGGATACAATGAGCAGTTCTTC. It translates to CASSYGGGYNEQFF.

The rearrangement joins TRBV10-3 to TRBJ2-7; TRBD1 is a possible D gene (8 bases). The CDR3 is 12 amino acids. Trimming cost V 8 bases and J 7 bases, with 15 bases left between them. Germline CDR1 ENHRY, CDR2 SYGVKD. The CDR3 DNA follows: TGTGCCATCTTAGACAGGGGAGGGGAGCAGTACTTC. It codes for CAILDRGGEQYF.

The chain joins TRBV5-6 to TRBJ2-5; tentatively, D is TRBD1 (6 bases). CDR3 length: 15 amino acids. Trimming left V 2 bases short and J 5 bases short, with 16 bases between. CDR1 SGHDT and CDR2 YYEEEE come from the germline V gene. The CDR3 coding sequence is TGTGCCAGCAGCTTAGTACAGGTGGGGGCGGAGACCCAGTACTTC. Amino acids: CASSLVQVGAETQYF.